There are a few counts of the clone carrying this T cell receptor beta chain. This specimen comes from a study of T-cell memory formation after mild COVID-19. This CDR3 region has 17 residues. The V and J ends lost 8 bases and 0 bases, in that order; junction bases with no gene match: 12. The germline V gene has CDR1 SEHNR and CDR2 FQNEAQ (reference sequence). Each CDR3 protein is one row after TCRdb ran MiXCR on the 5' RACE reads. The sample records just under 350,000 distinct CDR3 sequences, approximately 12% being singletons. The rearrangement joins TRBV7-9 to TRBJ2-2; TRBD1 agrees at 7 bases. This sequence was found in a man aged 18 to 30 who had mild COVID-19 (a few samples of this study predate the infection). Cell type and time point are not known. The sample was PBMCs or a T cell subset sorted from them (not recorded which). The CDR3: CASRGQTGTANTGELFF. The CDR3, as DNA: TGTGCCAGCCGGGGACAAACCGGGACAGCGAACACCGGGGAGCTGTTTTTT.